This entry lists 23 T cell receptor beta chains sequenced from one sample in a study of regulatory T cells in long-lasting Graves disease. Arm-PCR of CDR3 regions and iRepertoire HTBI primers were the basis on which TCR beta libraries were built. One entry per CDR3 protein, called by TCRdb with MiXCR from the multiplex PCR reads. The data contain some 320,000 distinct CDR3 sequences, 15% to 20% of them singletons. The time point was: newly diagnosed GD, antithyroid drugs for less than 3 months. PBMC RNA served as the TCR library source. The specimen was peripheral blood mononuclear cells (PBMCs), collected at new diagnosis, from a patient treated with antithyroid drugs. The receptor set was obtained from a female donor with Graves disease.

This clonotype was seen ten or more times. V and J are TRBV12-3 or TRBV12-4 and TRBJ2-2; TRBD1 aligns across 8 bases. V gave up 3 bases and J gave up 4 bases; unmatched junction bases: 10. The CDR3 has 17 residues. The CDR3 bases are TGTGCCAGCAGTTTCCCTCGACAGGGGCCGGGCACCGGGGAGCTGTTTTTT. Residues: CASSFPRQGPGTGELFF.

In its sample, this clonotype was seen many times. The chain uses TRBV12-3 or TRBV12-4 and TRBJ2-3, with D unclear. Trimming removed 3 bases at V and 5 bases at J, with 12 bases between. The CDR3 has 14 amino acids. DNA of the CDR3: TGTGCCAGCAGTTTTATAAAATTGGGAGATACGCAGTATTTT. This translates into CASSFIKLGDTQYF.

This clonotype was recorded many times. J is TRBJ1-2 and V is TRBV4-1, with a possible D match to TRBD1 (6 bases). This CDR3 contains 13 residues. The germline V gene encodes CDR1 MGHRA and CDR2 YSYEKL. Trimming left V 4 bases short and J 4 bases short, with 10 bases between. Here the CDR3 DNA reads TGCGCCAGCAGCCCACAGGGTACCTATGGCTACACCTTC. Its translation: CASSPQGTYGYTF.

The V gene is TRBV7-9, the J gene TRBJ1-4; 8 bases fit TRBD1. This CDR3 has 15 amino acids. Germline V gene data show CDR1 as SEHNR and CDR2 as FQNEAQ (reference sequence). After removal of 5 bases from V and 5 bases from J, the junction contained 7 bases not matched to a gene. CDR3 sequence: CASSIRTGLNEKLFF. As DNA, the CDR3 is TGTGCCAGCAGCATTCGGACAGGGCTCAATGAAAAACTGTTTTTT.

Remarks on this clonotype: A far larger clone differs by one base, so this is likely a read error. The CDR3 region is CAWRPLGGSYEQFF. CDR3 in DNA: TGTGCCTGGAGGCCCCTCGGGGGTTCCTACGAGCAGTTCTTC. The rearrangement uses TRBV30 and TRBJ2-1, with D possibly TRBD2 on 6 matching bases. Trimming stripped 3 bases from V and 10 bases from J, with 19 bases between. Per germline, CDR1 GTSNPN and CDR2 SVGIG (reference sequence). The CDR3 has 14 residues.

The rearrangement joins TRBV27 to TRBJ2-3; the match to TRBD2 covers 8 bases. V shed 5 bases, J shed 5 bases, and the junction held 12 bases outside the gene matches. The CDR3 is 16 amino acids. Germline V gives CDR1 MNHEY, CDR2 SMNVEV (reference sequence). The CDR3 nucleotides read TGTGCCAGCAGTCTACGTCCGGGGCTAGCGGGAGATACGCAGTATTTT. This sequence encodes CASSLRPGLAGDTQYF.

This clonotype was seen many times. The chain uses TRBV3-1 and TRBJ2-2, with TRBD2 matching 9 bases. Germline-derived CDR1 and CDR2 are LGHDT and YNNKEL (reference sequence). The CDR3 loop spans 16 amino acids. V lost 3 bases and J lost 4; bases outside the gene matches: 6. CDR3 bases: TGTGCCAGCAGCCAGGAGGGACTAGCTTTCACCGGGGAGCTGTTTTTT. Its translation is CASSQEGLAFTGELFF.

The chain couples TRBV5-4 to TRBJ2-5; 13 bases line up with TRBD2. This CDR3 has 16 residues. Germline CDR1 reads SGHNT; CDR2 reads YYREEE (reference sequence). V lost 4 bases to trimming and J lost 5 bases; unmatched junction nucleotides: 8. The CDR3 nucleotides are TGTGCCAGCAGCAAAAGACTAGCGGGAGGTGGTGAGACCCAGTACTTC. Its translation: CASSKRLAGGGETQYF.

This clonotype was counted ten times or more. The chain couples TRBV5-1 to TRBJ2-7; D is unclear. The germline V and J ends were trimmed by 3 bases and 0 bases, with 10 bases remaining between them. Per germline, CDR1 SGHRS and CDR2 YFSETQ. The CDR3 length is 14 residues. The DNA for the CDR3 is TGCGCCAGCAGCTCGACTGTGAGCTCCTACGAGCAGTACTTC. It encodes CASSSTVSSYEQYF.

This clonotype was picked up many times. This rearrangement joins TRBV18 to TRBJ1-1; possibly TRBD1 for D (6 bases). Germline V gene sequence: CDR1 KGHSH, CDR2 LQKENI. The CDR3 loop spans 12 amino acids. V lost 1 base and J 11 bases, leaving 11 bases between the germline ends. CDR3 DNA sequence: TGTGCCAGCTCACCACAGGGGGATTGGGCTTTCTTT. Its protein is CASSPQGDWAFF.

This clonotype was counted between two and nine times. The V call is TRBV4-1, the J call TRBJ2-1, with 7 bases that match TRBD2. The V gene's germline CDR1 is MGHRA and CDR2 YSYEKL. The CDR3 consists of 18 residues. V dropped 1 base and J dropped 0; count of bases not matched to a gene: 9. The DNA for the CDR3 is TGCGCCAGCAGCCAAGGTCTCGGCGGCGGGGGCTCCTACAATGAGCAGTTCTTC. Translating it yields CASSQGLGGGGSYNEQFF.

This clonotype showed up many times. This chain connects TRBV30 to TRBJ1-1; D is undetermined. With 4 bases removed from V and 1 base from J, the gap between germline ends came to 10 bases. This CDR3 has 13 amino acids. Germline lookup yields CDR1 GTSNPN and CDR2 SVGIG (reference sequence). CDR3 nucleotides: TGTGCCTGGAAGGAGCAGTCGAACACTGAAGCTTTCTTT. This codes for CAWKEQSNTEAFF.

This clonotype was seen at least ten times. CDR3 in DNA: TGCAGTGCTAGAGAGGACCTCCGGGACGATGAGCAGTTCTTC. Protein product: CSAREDLRDDEQFF. V is TRBV20-1 and J is TRBJ2-1; the D gene could be TRBD1 or TRBD2 (5 bases each). Trimming took 0 bases from V and 8 from J, leaving 14 bases between them. This CDR3 region has 14 residues. Looked up from germline, CDR1 is DFQATT and CDR2 is SNEGSKA (reference sequence).

This clonotype was seen a handful of times. The chain links TRBV20-1 to TRBJ1-5; D remains unclear. Trimming cost V 3 bases and J 5 bases, with 8 bases left between them. Germline values: CDR1 DFQATT, CDR2 SNEGSKA (reference sequence). The CDR3 length is 12 residues. CDR3 sequence (DNA): TGCAGTGCTAGTAAAACCGATCAGCCCCAGCATTTT. It translates to CSASKTDQPQHF.

V and J are TRBV28 and TRBJ1-1, with a possible D match to TRBD1 (5 bases). Trimming cost V 8 bases and J 0 bases, with 13 bases left between them. The CDR3 is made up of 14 amino acids. Germline V CDR1 and CDR2: MDHEN, SYDVKM. This CDR3 reads CASGDGALNTEAFF. The DNA of the CDR3 is TGTGCCAGCGGGGACGGAGCCCTGAACACTGAAGCTTTCTTT.

In this sample, this clonotype turned up many times. The V gene is TRBV5-1, the J gene TRBJ2-1, with D uncertain. Germline V lookup: CDR1 SGHRS, CDR2 YFSETQ. The V end was cut by 0 bases, the J end by 6 bases, with 7 bases between. The CDR3 extends over 13 amino acids. The CDR3 spells CASSLDGLNEQFF. In DNA, the CDR3 is TGCGCCAGCAGCTTGGACGGCCTCAATGAGCAGTTCTTC.

The chain is built from TRBV4-2 and TRBJ1-4; D unclear. The CDR3 sequence is 16 residues long. The ends were cut back, 0 bases at V and 2 bases at J, with 10 bases in the middle. Germline lookup yields CDR1 LGHNA and CDR2 YNFKEQ. CDR3 DNA: TGTGCCAGCAGCCAAGATGTTGCGGGCACTAATGAAAAACTGTTTTTT. It encodes CASSQDVAGTNEKLFF.

To note about this clonotype: This may be a read error, as it is one base from a much larger clone. The gene calls are TRBV24-1 and TRBJ2-2; TRBD2 matches at 7 bases. V dropped 7 bases and J dropped 5; count of bases not matched to a gene: 6. This CDR3 comprises 14 residues. Germline CDR1 is KGHDR and CDR2 is SFDVKD. The chain's CDR3 is CATRESGGTGELFF. DNA of the CDR3: TGTGCCACCAGAGAATCGGGGGGAACCGGGGAGCTGTTTTTT.

The table lists this clonotype with many counts. The V call is TRBV27, the J call TRBJ2-7; D not certain. The germline gives CDR1 MNHEY, CDR2 SMNVEV (reference sequence). This CDR3 region has 11 residues. V was shortened by 5 bases and J by 6 bases, with 8 bases between the two germline ends. The CDR3 reads CASSPTGEQYF. The CDR3 nucleotides read TGTGCCAGCAGTCCTACGGGCGAGCAGTACTTC.

This clonotype came up many times. The V and J genes are TRBV10-3 and TRBJ2-1; the D gene is possibly TRBD1 (5 bases). With 3 bases removed from V and 5 bases from J, the gap between germline ends came to 11 bases. Germline V lookup: CDR1 ENHRY, CDR2 SYGVKD. The length of the CDR3 is 14 residues. The DNA for the CDR3 is TGTGCCATCAGTGAATCCGACAGCCACAATGAGCAGTTCTTC. Encoded protein: CAISESDSHNEQFF.

This clonotype was counted many times. The chain carries TRBV6-5 and TRBJ2-5; D possibly corresponds to TRBD2 (6 bases). V was shortened by 0 bases and J by 5 bases, with 16 bases between the two germline ends. Germline lookup yields CDR1 MNHEY and CDR2 SVGAGI. The CDR3 is 16 residues long. The CDR3 loop is CASSYSVGSGGETQYF. CDR3 nucleotide sequence: TGTGCCAGCAGTTACTCTGTTGGTAGCGGAGGGGAGACCCAGTACTTC.

In the case of this clonotype: This likely reflects a read error, since a far larger clone is one base away. The rearrangement uses TRBV12-3 or TRBV12-4 and TRBJ2-5; 11 bases match TRBD1. The DNA matches TRBJ2-1 better at its end, which makes the J call doubtful. The length of the CDR3 is 15 residues. CDR3 DNA sequence: TGTGCCAGCACTGTAGGGACAGGGGGATTCAGTGAGCAGTTCTTC. It specifies CASTVGTGGFSEQFF.

This clonotype was observed many times. The chain joins TRBV19 to TRBJ1-5; D may be TRBD1 (6 bases). The CDR3 contains 16 residues. Germline V gene data show CDR1 as LNHDA and CDR2 as SQIVND (reference sequence). V was shortened by 6 bases and J by 1 base, with 16 bases between the two germline ends. The CDR3 loop reads CASSPLGQSSNQPQHF. The CDR3 nucleotides are TGTGCCAGTAGCCCCTTAGGACAGTCGAGCAATCAGCCCCAGCATTTT.